Following are 15 T cell receptor beta chains from one sample sequenced in a study of T cell responses to AZD1222 COVID-19 vaccine. Only in-frame clones appear in the TCRdb table, and some are missing; sequencing was by immunoSEQ multiplex PCR. The table records 95,000 to 150,000 clones, roughly nine tenths of them present only once. Sample: peripheral blood, taken on day 0 of AZD1222 vaccination. The receptor set was obtained from an adult in good health.

This sequence joins TRBV7-9 and TRBJ2-7; TRBD2 matches at 9 bases. Trimming removed 5 bases from V and 5 bases from J; junction bases left unmatched: 10. There are 15 residues in the CDR3. From germline, CDR1 is SEHNR and CDR2 FQNEAQ (reference sequence). DNA for the CDR3: TGTGCCAGCAGCAATAGCGGGAGTAGGGTCGACGAGCAGTACTTC. It yields the protein CASSNSGSRVDEQYF.

The rearrangement links TRBV5-1 to TRBJ2-5; a weak D match, TRBD1 (6 bases). The germline V gene has CDR1 SGHRS and CDR2 YFSETQ. The CDR3 runs 14 residues. Deletions cut 1 base from V and 0 bases from J, with 7 bases between. The CDR3 bases are TGCGCCAGCAGCTTGTGGACAGACCAAGAGACCCAGTACTTC. Translated, it gives CASSLWTDQETQYF. The full variable domain, with the rest looked up from reference TRBV5-1 and TRBJ2-5, is KAGVTQTPRYLIKTRGQQVTLSCSPISGHRSVSWYQQTPGQGLQFLFEYFSETQRNKGNFPGRFSGRQFSNSRSEMNVSTLELGDSALYLCASSLWTDQETQYFGPGTRLLVL.

The V call is TRBV5-8, the J call TRBJ2-5, with TRBD2 as a possible D gene (5 bases). The CDR3 has 15 amino acids. In germline, CDR1 is SGHTS, CDR2 YDEGEE. V was trimmed by 3 bases and J by 4 bases, leaving 16 bases between them. The CDR3 sequence: CASSSRVAGGETQYF. The DNA for the CDR3 is TGTGCCAGCAGCTCCAGAGTAGCCGGAGGAGAGACCCAGTACTTC.

The chain uses TRBV2 and TRBJ1-3; D is uncertain. Germline V gene sequence: CDR1 SNHLY, CDR2 FYNNEI. V was trimmed by 4 bases and J by 5 bases, leaving 21 bases between them. This CDR3 region has 17 residues. As DNA, the CDR3 is TGTGCCAGCAGTGCAAGTGAGACCCAGCGAGGAAGAAACACCATATATTTT. This gives the protein CASSASETQRGRNTIYF.

The chain carries TRBV18 and TRBJ2-7, with D perhaps being TRBD1 or TRBD2 (5 bases each). V shed 3 bases and J shed 2 bases, with 11 bases lying between them. The CDR3 runs to 14 residues. Per germline, CDR1 KGHSH and CDR2 LQKENI. The CDR3 here is CASSPGTAAYEQYF. CDR3 DNA sequence: TGTGCCAGCTCACCTGGGACGGCTGCCTACGAGCAGTACTTC.

The rearrangement joins TRBV2 to TRBJ1-1; D not resolved. The V and J ends lost 6 bases and 5 bases respectively, with 7 bases between them. This CDR3 has 11 residues. Germline values: CDR1 SNHLY, CDR2 FYNNEI. CDR3 residues: CASSTVTEAFF. The CDR3 region has the DNA TGTGCCAGCAGCACAGTAACTGAAGCTTTCTTT. Drawing the rest from reference TRBV2 and TRBJ1-1, the complete variable domain is EPEVTQTPSHQVTQMGQEVILRCVPISNHLYFYWYRQILGQKVEFLVSFYNNEISEKSEIFDDQFSVERPDGSNFTLKIRSTKLEDSAMYFCASSTVTEAFFGQGTRLTVV.

This chain uses TRBV4-3 with TRBJ1-2, with 12 positions matching TRBD1. Germline V gives CDR1 LGHNA, CDR2 YSLEER. The V and J ends lost 4 bases and 4 bases, in that order; junction bases with no gene match: 4. The CDR3 runs to 15 residues. The CDR3 DNA reads TGCGCCAGCAGCCCTGGGACAGGGGGCGGCTATGGCTACACCTTC. It translates to CASSPGTGGGYGYTF.

As to this clone: Other nucleotide sequences in the sample specify the same CDR3. J is TRBJ2-2 and V is TRBV19; TRBD2 is a possible D gene (5 bases). The CDR3 is 13 amino acids. Looked up from germline, CDR1 is LNHDA and CDR2 is SQIVND (reference sequence). Trimming removed 3 bases from V and 5 bases from J, with 7 bases in between. The CDR3 coding sequence is TGTGCCAGTAGTATCCGGGGTACCGGGGAGCTGTTTTTT. It translates to CASSIRGTGELFF.

V and J are TRBV6-5 and TRBJ1-4, with a possible D match to TRBD1 (5 bases). From germline, CDR1 is MNHEY and CDR2 SVGAGI. V dropped 0 bases and J dropped 0 bases, with 5 bases sitting between them. The CDR3 is 15 amino acids. CDR3 nucleotide sequence: TGTGCCAGCAGTTACTCGGGACCAACTAATGAAAAACTGTTTTTT. It is translated as CASSYSGPTNEKLFF.

The chain has TRBV7-6 and TRBJ2-3; 12 bases agree with TRBD2. CDR3 length: 16 residues. Germline trimming cut 5 bases from V and 6 bases from J; bases unmatched to any gene: 9. In germline, CDR1 is SGHVS, CDR2 FNYEAQ. The CDR3 DNA is TGTGCCAGCAGCCTTCGACTAGCGGGAGCCGGGGATACGCAGTATTTT. It translates to CASSLRLAGAGDTQYF.

In its sample, this clone was seen a few times. The chain links TRBV19 to TRBJ1-2; no reliable D call. The length of the CDR3 is 13 residues. Germline CDR1 LNHDA, CDR2 SQIVND (reference sequence). Trimming cost V 5 bases and J 3 bases, with 10 bases left between them. This chain's CDR3 is CASSPNGDYGYTF. DNA of the CDR3: TGTGCCAGTAGTCCCAACGGGGACTATGGCTACACCTTC.

V is TRBV7-9 and J is TRBJ1-4, with TRBD1 matching over 7 bases. CDR3 length: 17 amino acids. V lost 0 bases and J lost 6; bases outside the gene matches: 10. Germline loops: CDR1 SEHNR, CDR2 FQNEAQ (reference sequence). In DNA, the CDR3 is TGTGCCAGCAGCTTAGCGAGACAGGGTATCGATGATGAAAAACTGTTTTTT. Protein product: CASSLARQGIDDEKLFF.

The rearrangement uses TRBV19 and TRBJ2-1, with 10 bases matching TRBD2. CDR1 LNHDA and CDR2 SQIVND come from the germline V gene (reference sequence). With V trimmed by 6 bases and J by 2 bases, 16 bases remained unmatched. CDR3 length: 19 residues. For the CDR3, the DNA is TGTGCCAGTAGCAATAGGGGACTAGCGAACCGCGCCCCCTACAATGAGCAGTTCTTC. Protein sequence: CASSNRGLANRAPYNEQFF.

This sequence joins TRBV28 and TRBJ1-2; D may be TRBD1 (5 bases). V lost 5 bases and J 0 bases, leaving 7 bases between the germline ends. Germline V gives CDR1 MDHEN, CDR2 SYDVKM. This CDR3 has 13 amino acids. CDR3 sequence: CASSGGANYGYTF. The CDR3 nucleotides read TGTGCCAGCAGTGGAGGGGCTAACTATGGCTACACCTTC.

The chain employs TRBV3-1 (or the pseudogene TRBV3-2) and TRBJ2-1; TRBD1 aligns across 7 bases. This CDR3 spans 14 amino acids. Unmatched junction bases numbered 7, after V lost 4 bases and J lost 7 bases. The germline V gene has CDR1 LGHDT and CDR2 YNNKEL (reference sequence). The CDR3 bases are TGTGCCAGCAGCCGAGACAGGGAAGCGAATGAGCAGTTCTTC. As protein: CASSRDREANEQFF.